The following is a T cell receptor beta chain sequence with its context. Its specificity is not known. These data originate in a study of cytomegalovirus exposure and HLA in healthy donors. Study as a whole: Both the 120 validation repertoires and the 500 to 700 first-cohort repertoires used the same platform, as reported by a later analysis.

The CDR3 extends over 15 amino acids. Germline V gene lookup returns CDR1 SGHNT and CDR2 YYREEE (reference sequence). V was cut by 0 bases and J by 0 bases, with 10 bases left in between. TCRdb keeps only in-frame clones here, not all; method: immunoSEQ multiplex PCR. The sample records hundreds of thousands of clones, 70% to 90% being singletons. Study-level results: Subsequent analysis revealed that first-cohort TCR clusters tended to co-occur in the roughly 120 validation repertoires.

J is TRBJ2-7 and V is TRBV5-4; D is uncertain. The clonotype was recovered from a woman between 18 and 29 years old in good health and CMV-seronegative. Sequenced sample: PBMCs. The CDR3 DNA reads as TGTGCCAGCAGCTTGGACGGGTTTGGCTCCTACGAGCAGTACTTC. Its protein is CASSLDGFGSYEQYF.